This entry concerns a single TCR beta chain. Given a much more abundant clone one base away, this may be a read error. Distinct nucleotide sequences in the sample also encode this CDR3. The sample is drawn from a study of brain metastases from non-small cell lung cancer. The CDR3 has 13 residues. Per the germline V gene, CDR1 is SEHNR and CDR2 is FQNEAQ (reference sequence). The method was immunoSEQ multiplex PCR; TCRdb's version includes in-frame clones alone and lacks a portion of them. This table has 1,500 to 2,000 clones, 81% appearing once. Sequencing was carried out using tumor-adjacent normal tissue. The receptor's source is a donor older than 35 with non-small cell lung cancer. The chain recombines TRBV7-9 with TRBJ2-7; a weak D match, TRBD2 (5 bases). The CDR3 sequence is CASKDSLQYEQYF. The DNA of the CDR3 is TGTGCCAGCAAGGACTCACTCCAATACGAACAGTACTTC.